This record concerns one T cell receptor beta chain sequence. Antigen unknown. It was with 60 Vbeta and 13 Jbeta primers that the PCR ran. Clones were sequenced by immunoSEQ multiplex PCR, and TCRdb holds only the in-frame ones, with some missing. The sample has 190,000 or so clones, roughly 87% seen once. The entry originates in a study of cytomegalovirus exposure and HLA in healthy donors. Study context: Among about 200 million T cells, an earlier analysis found roughly 120 million unique TCR beta sequences.

General study points: In a later analysis, CMV-associated beta chains were mostly HLA-associated, it appeared. Researchers counted 164 TCR beta chains as cytomegalovirus-associated. A few V segments could not be told apart, such as TRBV6-2 and TRBV6-3, and were left out.

The V segment lost 5 bases and the J segment 5 bases; nucleotides outside the gene matches: 16. Germline-derived CDR1 and CDR2 are SEHNR and FQNEAQ (reference sequence). This CDR3 contains 17 residues. This clonotype was obtained from a middle-aged man in good health and CMV-seronegative. The gene calls are TRBV7-9 and TRBJ2-7, with TRBD2 matching 9 bases. The sample taken for sequencing was PBMCs. The CDR3 loop is CASSRGASGITWDEQYF. CDR3 bases: TGTGCCAGCAGCCGTGGGGCTAGCGGGATCACTTGGGACGAGCAGTACTTC.